Following are 31 T cell receptor beta chains from one sample sequenced in a study of shared clonotypes between healthy human individuals. Only in-frame clones appear in the TCRdb table, and some are missing; sequencing was by immunoSEQ multiplex PCR. The profile shows about 2.1 million clones, 90% to 95% of them singletons. Naive CD8 cells lacked CD45RO and underwent positive selection for CCR7, leaving out terminally differentiated effector memory CD45RA+ cells. Input material: naive CD8+ T cells from PBMCs. These receptor sequences come from a man younger than 30 in good health. Some clones in this sample may be carry-over from other donors' samples.

The chain combines TRBV4-1 with TRBJ2-7, with a possible D match to TRBD2 (6 bases). This CDR3 has 13 amino acids. The V gene's germline CDR1 is MGHRA and CDR2 YSYEKL. Trimming shortened V by 4 bases and J by 11 bases, and 18 bases separated the two germline ends. The CDR3 spells CASSPPGGANKYF. The CDR3 DNA sequence: TGCGCCAGCAGCCCGCCCGGAGGGGCGAACAAGTACTTC.

DNA of the CDR3: TGTGCCAGCAGCACCCGACAACTAGGGAGGGGAGAGACCCAGTACTTC. This translates into CASSTRQLGRGETQYF. This rearrangement joins TRBV7-9 to TRBJ2-5; 7 bases agree with TRBD2. The CDR3 runs to 16 residues. J lost 4 bases, V lost 5 bases, and 13 bases had no gene match. Germline-derived CDR1 and CDR2 are SEHNR and FQNEAQ (reference sequence).

This chain links TRBV7-9 with TRBJ2-2; D gene uncertain. In germline, CDR1 is SEHNR, CDR2 FQNEAQ (reference sequence). The CDR3 totals 16 residues. V gave up 5 bases and J gave up 0 bases, with 13 bases separating them. CDR3 amino acids: CASSDSRRPNTGELFF. Here the CDR3 DNA reads TGTGCCAGCAGCGACTCTCGACGGCCGAACACCGGGGAGCTGTTTTTT.

The chain links TRBV7-9 to TRBJ2-1; no reliable D call. Trimming stripped 1 base from V and 3 bases from J, with 10 bases between. This CDR3 spans 15 amino acids. Germline CDR1 reads SEHNR; CDR2 reads FQNEAQ (reference sequence). CDR3 amino acids: CASSLEPADYNEQFF. The DNA for the CDR3 is TGTGCCAGCAGCTTAGAGCCAGCTGACTACAATGAGCAGTTCTTC.

This chain joins TRBV11-2 and TRBJ1-1, with D uncertain. The CDR3 length is 14 residues. The V and J ends lost 4 bases and 4 bases respectively, with 13 bases between them. Germline V lookup: CDR1 SGHAT, CDR2 FQNNGV. The DNA of the CDR3 is TGTGCCAGCAGCTCTGGCGGGCGCTTCACTGAAGCTTTCTTT. This encodes CASSSGGRFTEAFF. Full variable domain (missing parts from reference TRBV11-2 and TRBJ1-1): EAGVAQSPRYKIIEKRQSVAFWCNPISGHATLYWYQQILGQGPKLLIQFQNNGVVDDSQLPKDRFSAERLKGVDSTLKIQPAKLEDSAVYLCASSSGGRFTEAFFGQGTRLTVV.

V gene TRBV28 combines with J gene TRBJ2-1; possibly TRBD2 for D (5 bases). The CDR3 is made up of 17 amino acids. Between the trimmed V and J ends, which lost 3 bases and 0 bases, there was a span of 15 bases. Germline CDR1 and CDR2: MDHEN and SYDVKM. CDR3 nucleotides: TGTGCCAGCAGTTTCAAGGTGGAGGAAACCTCCTACAATGAGCAGTTCTTC. This encodes CASSFKVEETSYNEQFF.

The table lists this clone with a few counts. The chain is built from TRBV6-5 and TRBJ1-1; D is possibly TRBD1 (5 bases). Between the trimmed V and J ends, which lost 6 bases and 5 bases, there was a span of 7 bases. The CDR3 length is 11 residues. Germline assignment: CDR1 MNHEY and CDR2 SVGAGI. CDR3 nucleotides: TGTGCCAGCAGCGGGGGGACTGAAGCTTTCTTT. Amino acids: CASSGGTEAFF.

The chain has TRBV4-1 and TRBJ2-3; 11 bases match TRBD2. CDR1 MGHRA and CDR2 YSYEKL come from the germline V gene. The CDR3 runs to 16 residues. The V gene end was trimmed by 4 bases and the J gene end by 0 bases; junction bases not matched to a gene: 3. The CDR3: CASSLLAGVSTDTQYF. The CDR3 nucleotides read TGCGCCAGCAGCCTACTAGCGGGAGTTAGCACAGATACGCAGTATTTT.

This chain links TRBV19 with TRBJ2-1; tentative D call: TRBD1 (6 bases). This CDR3 comprises 15 residues. Trimming stripped 7 bases from V and 2 bases from J, with 15 bases between. The germline V gene encodes CDR1 LNHDA and CDR2 SQIVND (reference sequence). As DNA, the CDR3 is TGTGCCAGTAAGCAGGGGCGGTCAGCCTACAATGAGCAGTTCTTC. Protein sequence: CASKQGRSAYNEQFF.

The gene calls are TRBV13 and TRBJ2-7; 9 bases are a match to TRBD2. CDR1 PRHDT and CDR2 FYEKMQ come from the germline V gene (reference sequence). This CDR3 region has 18 residues. The V segment lost 4 bases and the J segment 2 bases; nucleotides outside the gene matches: 15. CDR3 DNA sequence: TGTGCCAGCAGCTCCCGTAAAGGTGGGGCTAGCGGGGCCTACGAGCAGTACTTC. Its protein product is CASSSRKGGASGAYEQYF.

This clone showed up just a few times. This chain joins TRBV11-1 and TRBJ1-1; D call uncertain. There are 15 residues in the CDR3. V was shortened by 2 bases and J by 4 bases, with 14 bases between the two germline ends. Germline CDR1 SGHAT, CDR2 FQDESV (reference sequence). Written as DNA, the CDR3 is TGTGCCAGCAGCTTACCAGGTTTGGGTGCCACTGAAGCTTTCTTT. Amino acids: CASSLPGLGATEAFF.

The chain couples TRBV7-9 to TRBJ2-5; a possible D gene is TRBD1 (5 bases). This CDR3 is 14 amino acids long. V lost 4 bases and J 1 base, leaving 10 bases between the germline ends. Germline CDR1 reads SEHNR; CDR2 reads FQNEAQ (reference sequence). CDR3 DNA: TGTGCCAGCAGCTCCAGACAGACCCAAGAGACCCAGTACTTC. This codes for CASSSRQTQETQYF.

With respect to this clone: The sample holds other DNA sequences that translate to the same CDR3. The rearrangement links TRBV27 to TRBJ2-2, with 7 bases that match TRBD1. V lost 5 bases, J lost 0 bases, and 3 bases stayed unmatched. CDR3 length: 15 residues. Germline V gene lookup returns CDR1 MNHEY and CDR2 SMNVEV (reference sequence). The CDR3 is CASSLGTANTGELFF. For the CDR3, the DNA is TGTGCCAGCAGTCTTGGGACAGCGAACACCGGGGAGCTGTTTTTT.

This rearrangement joins TRBV7-9 to TRBJ2-7, with D perhaps matching TRBD1 or TRBD2 (5 bases each). Germline CDR1 reads SEHNR; CDR2 reads FQNEAQ (reference sequence). This CDR3 comprises 14 residues. V shed 3 bases and J shed 10 bases, with 19 bases lying between them. CDR3 amino acids: CASSFGLGEEGQYF. The CDR3 coding sequence is TGTGCCAGCAGCTTCGGGTTGGGGGAAGAGGGACAGTACTTC.

The rearrangement joins TRBV27 to TRBJ1-1, with 12 bases fitting TRBD1. Germline V gene data show CDR1 as MNHEY and CDR2 as SMNVEV (reference sequence). The CDR3 has 14 residues. V lost 5 bases and J lost 5; bases outside the gene matches: 3. The CDR3 nucleotides are TGTGCCAGCAGTGGGACAGGGGGCTGGACTGAAGCTTTCTTT. Translating it yields CASSGTGGWTEAFF.

The rearrangement joins TRBV6-1 to TRBJ1-2; TRBD1 aligns across 9 bases. Germline assignment: CDR1 MNHNS and CDR2 SASEGT. The CDR3 has 14 residues. The V gene end was trimmed by 6 bases and the J gene end by 3 bases; junction bases not matched to a gene: 5. CDR3 amino acids: CASSDRDRDYGYTF. In DNA form, the CDR3 reads TGTGCCAGCAGCGATCGGGACAGGGACTATGGCTACACCTTC.

The chain is built from TRBV11-2 and TRBJ2-2; 12 nucleotides match TRBD2. CDR3 length equals 16 residues. After removal of 5 bases from V and 2 bases from J, the junction contained 3 bases not matched to a gene. Germline V gives CDR1 SGHAT, CDR2 FQNNGV. The CDR3 protein is CASSPTSGSNTGELFF. Here the CDR3 DNA reads TGTGCCAGCAGCCCGACTAGCGGGAGTAACACCGGGGAGCTGTTTTTT.

J is TRBJ1-1 and V is TRBV5-4; 8 nucleotides align to TRBD1. The CDR3 runs 16 residues. Losses at the gene ends were 6 bases for V and 2 bases for J; bases not matched to a gene: 12. CDR1 and CDR2 from the germline V gene are SGHNT and YYREEE (reference sequence). The CDR3 sequence is CASIPTGGGENTEAFF. DNA for the CDR3: TGTGCCAGCATCCCAACAGGGGGAGGTGAAAACACTGAAGCTTTCTTT. Full variable domain (outside the CDR3, taken from reference TRBV5-4 and TRBJ1-1): ETGVTQSPTHLIKTRGQQVTLRCSSQSGHNTVSWYQQALGQGPQFIFQYYREEENGRGNFPPRFSGLQFPNYSSELNVNALELDDSALYLCASIPTGGGENTEAFFGQGTRLTVV.

The chain carries TRBV27 and TRBJ2-7; TRBD2 agrees at 9 bases. With V trimmed by 6 bases and J by 5 bases, 11 bases remained unmatched. CDR1 and CDR2 from the germline V gene are MNHEY and SMNVEV (reference sequence). The CDR3 contains 15 residues. The CDR3: CASSAPGLASNEQYF. The CDR3 nucleotides read TGTGCCAGCAGCGCGCCCGGACTAGCGTCAAACGAGCAGTACTTC.

This clone showed up just once. The chain uses TRBV7-9 and TRBJ1-1; D gene uncertain. The V end was cut by 6 bases, the J end by 1 base, with 9 bases between. Germline-derived CDR1 and CDR2 are SEHNR and FQNEAQ (reference sequence). This CDR3 has 13 amino acids. CDR3 in DNA: TGTGCCAGCAGAAACGCGGGGAACACTGAAGCTTTCTTT. Translated: CASRNAGNTEAFF.

V and J are TRBV4-1 and TRBJ2-5; D may be TRBD1 (5 bases). V lost 6 bases and J 2 bases, leaving 10 bases between the germline ends. CDR1 MGHRA and CDR2 YSYEKL come from the germline V gene. The CDR3 totals 13 residues. CDR3 nucleotides: TGCGCCAGCAGGGACAAATTACAAGAGACCCAGTACTTC. Protein: CASRDKLQETQYF.

The rearrangement joins TRBV6-5 to TRBJ2-1; D remains ambiguous. CDR1 and CDR2 from the germline V gene are MNHEY and SVGAGI. The germline V and J ends were trimmed by 2 bases and 7 bases, with 15 bases remaining between them. The CDR3 runs 15 residues. The CDR3 bases are TGTGCCAGCAGTTACGCCGGGCCAGGATCAAATGAGCAGTTCTTC. Translating it yields CASSYAGPGSNEQFF.

The chain combines TRBV19 with TRBJ2-2, with TRBD1 matching 8 bases. The trim removed 5 bases at V and 3 bases at J, leaving 5 bases unmatched. This CDR3 spans 15 amino acids. Germline CDR1 LNHDA, CDR2 SQIVND (reference sequence). The CDR3 protein is CASSDQGADTGELFF. In DNA form, the CDR3 reads TGTGCCAGTAGTGACCAGGGGGCGGACACCGGGGAGCTGTTTTTT.

The chain joins TRBV7-3 to TRBJ2-2; TRBD1 might be the D (5 bases). The CDR3 runs to 17 residues. V was trimmed by 0 bases and J by 1 base, leaving 12 bases between them. Germline-derived CDR1 and CDR2 are SGHTA and FQGTGA. The chain's CDR3 is CASSLTKGRVNTGELFF. As DNA, the CDR3 is TGTGCCAGCAGCTTAACAAAGGGCAGGGTGAACACCGGGGAGCTGTTTTTT.

This clone appeared a single time. V usage is TRBV19 and J usage is TRBJ2-7, with a tentative D call TRBD2 (5 bases). Trimming shortened V by 3 bases and J by 0 bases, and 12 bases separated the two germline ends. The germline V gene encodes CDR1 LNHDA and CDR2 SQIVND (reference sequence). The CDR3 spans 15 residues. The CDR3 spells CASSIGEGPSYEQYF. The CDR3 DNA is TGTGCCAGTAGTATTGGTGAGGGTCCCTCCTACGAGCAGTACTTC.

The rearrangement uses TRBV5-1 and TRBJ1-2; TRBD1 agrees at 11 bases. The ends lost 4 bases at V and 4 bases at J; junction bases unmatched: 3. The CDR3 has 14 amino acids. Germline-derived CDR1 and CDR2 are SGHRS and YFSETQ. The CDR3 reads CASSIGQGAYGYTF. The CDR3 coding sequence is TGCGCCAGCAGCATAGGACAGGGGGCCTATGGCTACACCTTC.

As regards this clone: The same CDR3 is also encoded by other DNA sequences in this sample. The V gene is TRBV5-4, the J gene TRBJ2-2; D not certain. The CDR3 is 12 amino acids. V lost 5 bases, J lost 2 bases, and 4 bases lay in between. Per germline, CDR1 SGHNT and CDR2 YYREEE (reference sequence). For the CDR3, the DNA is TGTGCCAGCAGACTAAACACCGGGGAGCTGTTTTTT. Protein sequence: CASRLNTGELFF.

V and J are TRBV14 and TRBJ2-7, with 11 bases identical to TRBD1. After removal of 0 bases from V and 3 bases from J, the junction contained 4 bases not matched to a gene. Germline V gives CDR1 SGHDN, CDR2 FVKESK. This CDR3 comprises 16 residues. CDR3 in amino acids: CASSQDWDRGNYEQYF. The CDR3 nucleotides are TGTGCCAGCAGCCAAGATTGGGACAGGGGGAACTACGAGCAGTACTTC.

The sample holds one count of this clone. The chain is built from TRBV6-6 and TRBJ2-7; no clear D gene. Deletions cut 7 bases from V and 7 bases from J, with 11 bases between. This CDR3 is built from 11 residues. Germline V gene sequence: CDR1 MNHNY, CDR2 SVGAGI (reference sequence). CDR3 residues: CASTHSWEQYF. DNA of the CDR3: TGTGCCAGCACCCACTCTTGGGAGCAGTACTTC.

This chain uses TRBV9 with TRBJ2-1; 8 nucleotides agree with TRBD2. Germline CDR1 is SGDLS and CDR2 is YYNGEE. The CDR3 contains 14 residues. The J segment lost 9 bases and the V segment lost 2 bases, leaving 7 bases of the junction unmatched. Here the CDR3 DNA reads TGTGCCAGCAGCGTCCTAGCGGGCCTCCCTGAGCAGTTCTTC. Residues: CASSVLAGLPEQFF.

The chain carries TRBV27 and TRBJ2-2; no definite D call. The germline V gene has CDR1 MNHEY and CDR2 SMNVEV (reference sequence). Trimming cost V 7 bases and J 2 bases, with 20 bases left between them. This CDR3 is built from 17 residues. The CDR3 DNA reads TGTGCCAGCACTAACCTCAGGAATTTACCAAACACCGGGGAGCTGTTTTTT. Its translation is CASTNLRNLPNTGELFF.